These 5 T cell receptor beta chains came from one sample sequenced in a study of T cell repertoires in cytomegalovirus infection. TCRdb processed the reads anew with MiXCR; each CDR3 protein has one entry. Here the sample spans some 700,000 distinct CDR3 sequences, 30% to 40% being singletons. Antigens for these TCRs are unknown. Sequenced material: cultured PBMCs, taken from culture after CMV antigen stimulation. The source of these receptors is a human donor in good health (CMV status not recorded). Some clones in this sample may be carry-over from other donors' samples.

This rearrangement joins TRBV19 to TRBJ1-1; TRBD1 matches 8 bases. The CDR3 length is 15 residues. The germline CDR1 and CDR2 sequences are LNHDA and SQIVND (reference sequence). The V gene end was trimmed by 4 bases and the J gene end by 5 bases; junction bases not matched to a gene: 9. The CDR3 DNA reads TGTGCCAGTAGTACCCTCGGACAGGGACGAACTGAAGCTTTCTTT. Protein sequence: CASSTLGQGRTEAFF.

This clonotype came up many times. This sequence joins TRBV7-2 and TRBJ2-1; 8 positions match TRBD2. Trimming took 4 bases from V and 1 from J; bases not matched to a gene: 15. Germline V gene sequence: CDR1 SGHTA, CDR2 FQGNSA. The CDR3 extends over 19 amino acids. CDR3 in DNA: TGTGCCAGCAGCTCTCCAGCAAGCGGGAGCGGATCATCCTACAATGAGCAGTTCTTC. Amino acid sequence: CASSSPASGSGSSYNEQFF. The complete variable domain, with remaining parts taken from reference TRBV7-2 and TRBJ2-1, reads GAGVSQSPSNKVTEKGKDVELRCDPISGHTALYWYRQSLGQGLEFLIYFQGNSAPDKSGLPSDRFSAERTGGSVSTLTIQRTQQEDSAVYLCASSSPASGSGSSYNEQFFGPGTRLTVL.

This clonotype came up a few times. CDR3 loop: CASSSDYGQGRSPLHF. As DNA, the CDR3 is TGTGCCAGCAGCTCCGACTATGGACAGGGACGGTCACCCCTCCACTTT. The genes are TRBV5-4 and TRBJ1-6, with 8 bases lining up with TRBD1. This CDR3 region has 16 residues. V dropped 3 bases and J dropped 10; count of bases not matched to a gene: 12. Germline CDR1 is SGHNT and CDR2 is YYREEE (reference sequence).

This clonotype has just a few counts. The chain links TRBV19 to TRBJ2-3; TRBD2 aligns across 10 bases. J gave up 6 bases and V 5 bases, and 14 bases lay outside the gene matches. This CDR3 is 17 amino acids long. CDR1 is LNHDA and CDR2 is SQIVND in the germline V gene (reference sequence). The DNA of the CDR3 is TGTGCCAGTAGTTCCCAGGGACTAGCGATCGTGGCGGATACGCAGTATTTT. Protein: CASSSQGLAIVADTQYF.

The genes are TRBV20-1 and TRBJ1-6; 7 positions agree with TRBD1. Germline V gives CDR1 DFQATT, CDR2 SNEGSKA (reference sequence). The CDR3 consists of 15 residues. V dropped 8 bases and J dropped 8; count of bases not matched to a gene: 15. Here the CDR3 reads CSPDATGLSYSPLHF. The CDR3 coding sequence is TGCAGTCCAGATGCGACAGGGCTTAGTTATTCACCCCTCCACTTT.